This T cell receptor beta chain was sequenced for a study of cytomegalovirus exposure and HLA in healthy donors. Whole-study context: From donors who were HLA-typed, an early data release held approximately 80 million unique TCRs.

Study-wide results and limits: Listed as cytomegalovirus-associated were 150 to 200 TCR beta chains. At a 0.05 false discovery rate, a later analysis found some 18,000 TCR beta sequences to be associated with HLA alleles. Reported results showed that the classifier diagnosed cytomegalovirus status with high specificity and sensitivity.

The PCR used 60 Vbeta and 13 Jbeta primers. TCRdb's copy holds only in-frame clones and misses some; the assay was immunoSEQ multiplex PCR. The data show about 160,000 clones, with around 80% seen just once and approximately 2.2% held by the top ten. As regards this clone: The antigen remains unidentified.

CDR1 and CDR2 from the germline V gene are KGHSH and LQKENI. CDR3 length equals 16 residues. V shed 2 bases and J shed 3 bases, with 13 bases lying between them. This receptor was obtained from a male donor in good health and CMV-seronegative. This chain uses TRBV18 with TRBJ2-2; possibly TRBD1 for D (6 bases). The sample taken for sequencing was PBMCs. CDR3 protein: CASSPTRGGDTGELFF. The CDR3 region has the DNA TGTGCCAGCTCACCAACGAGAGGGGGTGACACCGGGGAGCTGTTTTTT.